This T cell receptor (beta chain) came from a study of cytomegalovirus exposure and HLA in healthy donors. Overall study results and limits: Cytomegalovirus-associated TCR beta chains were listed, numbering 150 to 200.

This clone was seen just once. Antigen specificity is unknown. 60 Vbeta and 13 Jbeta primers were used in PCR. Sequencing used immunoSEQ multiplex PCR; TCRdb keeps in-frame clones, though not all of them. The table has about 160,000 clones, roughly 76% seen once. The germline V gene has CDR1 SGHRS and CDR2 YFSETQ. The CDR3 consists of 15 residues. V lost 7 bases and J lost 0, with 16 bases in between. This TCR came from a woman in her fifties or sixties in good health and CMV-seronegative. V gene TRBV5-1 combines with J gene TRBJ1-2; perhaps TRBD1 as D (5 bases). Material for sequencing was PBMCs. CDR3 sequence reads: CASRVSGDANYGYTF. The CDR3 DNA reads as TGCGCCAGCCGAGTATCGGGGGATGCTAACTATGGCTACACCTTC.